This TCR beta chain was recorded in a study of blood T cell repertoires in COVID-19. Study background: COVID-19 samples from acute and convalescent phases originated in the United States, Italy and Spain. From T cells, B-cell-depleted T cells, or PBMCs came the material, which was cDNA or gDNA.

In the authors' workflow: Nucleated cell number was recorded as an estimate derived from reference gene primer amplification. Clones were sequenced by immunoSEQ multiplex PCR, and TCRdb holds only the in-frame ones, with some missing. The D gene and trimming were derived from the DNA, and the V and J assignments and clone size from that table. This table has some 230,000 clones, 70% to 90% appearing once. The germline CDR1 and CDR2 sequences are MGHDK and SYGVNS. The J segment lost 1 base and the V segment lost 5 bases, leaving 6 bases of the junction unmatched. The CDR3 length is 15 residues. V is TRBV25-1 and J is TRBJ1-1, with 8 bases matching TRBD1. The TCR originated in a man aged 40-55 years with acute or convalescent COVID-19. Sequencing was performed on peripheral blood. DNA for the CDR3: TGTGCCAGCAGTTCACCTGGACAGGGGAACACTGAAGCTTTCTTT. Translating it yields CASSSPGQGNTEAFF. The whole variable domain, filled in from reference TRBV25-1 and TRBJ1-1, reads EADIYQTPRYLVIGTGKKITLECSQTMGHDKMYWYQQDPGMELHLIHYSYGVNSTEKGDLSSESTVSRIRTEHFPLTLESARPSHTSQYLCASSSPGQGNTEAFFGQGTRLTVV.